The TCR beta chain described here comes from a study of control samples from healthy donors and cancer patients. There are 13 residues in the CDR3. V was clipped by 7 bases and J by 6 bases, with 16 bases between them. Libraries were prepared by immunoSEQ multiplex PCR; TCRdb keeps only in-frame clonotypes and omits some of them. The sample shows about 150,000 clones, about 94% of them seen only once. This TCR was sampled from a man in his forties in good health. The gene calls are TRBV12-3 or TRBV12-4 and TRBJ2-7; D is perhaps TRBD2 (5 bases). Source material: blood. Written as DNA, the CDR3 is TGTGCCAGCACCATCCACCGAGAGGGCGAGCAGTACTTC. Protein sequence: CASTIHREGEQYF.